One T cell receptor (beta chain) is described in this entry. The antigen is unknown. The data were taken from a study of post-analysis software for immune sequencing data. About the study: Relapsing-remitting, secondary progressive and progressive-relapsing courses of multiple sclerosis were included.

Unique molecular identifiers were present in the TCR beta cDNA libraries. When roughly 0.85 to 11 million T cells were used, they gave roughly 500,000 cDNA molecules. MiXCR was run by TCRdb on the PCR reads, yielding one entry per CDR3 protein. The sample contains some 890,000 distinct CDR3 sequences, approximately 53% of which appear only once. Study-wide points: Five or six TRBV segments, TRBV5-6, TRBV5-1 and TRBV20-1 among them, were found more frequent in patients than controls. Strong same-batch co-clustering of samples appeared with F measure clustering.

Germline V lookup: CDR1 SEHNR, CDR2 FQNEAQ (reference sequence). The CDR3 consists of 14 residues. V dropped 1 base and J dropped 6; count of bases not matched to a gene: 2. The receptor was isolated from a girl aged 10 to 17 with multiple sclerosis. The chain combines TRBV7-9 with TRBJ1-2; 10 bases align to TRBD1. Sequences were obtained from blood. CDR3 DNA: TGTGCCAGCAGCTTAGACGGGACAGGGGATGGCTACACCTTC. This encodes CASSLDGTGDGYTF. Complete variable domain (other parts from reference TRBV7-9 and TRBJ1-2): DTGVSQNPRHKITKRGQNVTFRCDPISEHNRLYWYRQTLGQGPEFLTYFQNEAQLEKSRLLSDRFSAERPKGSFSTLEIQRTEQGDSAMYLCASSLDGTGDGYTFGSGTRLTVV.